Presented here are 5 T cell receptor beta chains from one specimen sequenced in a study of spatial heterogeneity in lung cancer. These receptors are not linked to any known antigen. Study-wide results and limits: Tumor mutation count correlated with how many alpha and beta TCRs expanded intratumorally.

The sample's time point: sample taken at primary tumor resection. TCRdb reprocessed the 5' RACE reads with MiXCR, giving one entry per CDR3 protein. Here the sample spans 5,700 or so distinct CDR3 sequences, 13% being singletons. The specimen comprised lung tumor tissue, sampled at surgery. These receptors all stem from a female donor with early-stage non-small cell lung cancer.

In its sample, this clonotype ranks as medium-sized. The chain couples TRBV28 to TRBJ1-1; D is possibly TRBD1 (6 bases). This CDR3 region has 15 residues. V lost 7 bases to trimming and J lost 7 bases, with 22 bases between them. CDR1 and CDR2 (germline): MDHEN, SYDVKM. The chain's CDR3 is CASTRQVTRQNEAFF. In DNA, the CDR3 is TGTGCCAGCACCCGACAGGTAACCCGTCAGAATGAAGCTTTCTTT. The full variable domain, its missing parts supplied by reference TRBV28 and TRBJ1-1, is DVKVTQSSRYLVKRTGEKVFLECVQDMDHENMFWYRQDPGLGLRLIYFSYDVKMKEKGDIPEGYSVSREKKERFSLILESASTNQTSMYLCASTRQVTRQNEAFFGQGTRLTVV.

This clonotype is labeled medium-sized. DNA for the CDR3: TGTGCCAGCAGCGTTGCCCGGACAGTAAACTATGGCTACACCTTC. It specifies CASSVARTVNYGYTF. The genes are TRBV9 and TRBJ1-2, with D possibly matching TRBD1 (6 bases). CDR1 and CDR2 (germline): SGDLS, YYNGEE. V dropped 2 bases and J dropped 2 bases, with 13 bases sitting between them. This CDR3 region has 15 residues.

This clonotype is labeled as medium-sized. The rearrangement uses TRBV18 and TRBJ2-1, with D maybe TRBD2 (6 bases). Germline lookup yields CDR1 KGHSH and CDR2 LQKENI. Trimming took 6 bases from V and 2 from J, leaving 14 bases between them. The CDR3 has 15 residues. The CDR3 sequence is CASSLGTATYNEQFF. The CDR3, as DNA: TGTGCCAGCTCCCTAGGGACTGCCACCTACAATGAGCAGTTCTTC.

This clonotype is medium-sized. V and J are TRBV9 and TRBJ2-5; D gene uncertain. CDR3 size: 15 residues. Trimming removed 3 bases from V and 2 bases from J, with 14 bases in between. Per the germline V gene, CDR1 is SGDLS and CDR2 is YYNGEE. In DNA, the CDR3 is TGTGCCAGCAGCGGGCAAGTAGGGCGGCAAGAGACCCAGTACTTC. It yields the protein CASSGQVGRQETQYF.

This clonotype was counted a single time. The V call is TRBV6-5, the J call TRBJ2-1; either TRBD1 or TRBD2 may fit D (6 bases each). The CDR3 consists of 15 residues. CDR1 is MNHEY, CDR2 SVGAGI, per germline. The germline V and J ends were trimmed by 2 bases and 4 bases, with 12 bases remaining between them. CDR3 in amino acids: CASSYPEGGYNEQFF. CDR3 in DNA: TGTGCCAGCAGTTACCCCGAGGGGGGATACAATGAGCAGTTCTTC.